The TCR beta chain described here comes from a study of cytomegalovirus exposure and HLA in healthy donors. As for the study in general: A subsequent analysis stated that the 120 or so validation repertoires were run on the same platform as the approximately 700 first-cohort repertoires.

As to this clone: Its antigen is as yet unknown.

The validation cohort, a group of 100 to 150 subjects, included the donors and was separate from the roughly 670-subject first cohort. Between the trimmed V and J ends, which lost 5 bases and 3 bases, there was a span of 14 bases. There are 15 residues in the CDR3. CDR1 is KGHSH and CDR2 is LQKENI in the germline V gene. Overall study results and limits: According to reports, the classifier identified cytomegalovirus status with high specificity and sensitivity. 164 TCR beta chains were listed as cytomegalovirus-associated.

Assay used: immunoSEQ multiplex PCR; TCRdb lists only in-frame clones, some missing. The top ten hold over 0.8% of the sample, which has more than 300,000 clones, about nine tenths seen once. The sequencing sample was made of PBMCs. The clonotype originates from a woman younger than 35 in good health and CMV-seronegative. The chain is built from TRBV18 and TRBJ2-1, with D possibly TRBD2 on 6 matching bases. For the CDR3, the DNA is TGTGCCAGCTCATCCCGGGACTTGGGCTACAATGAGCAGTTCTTC. Amino acids: CASSSRDLGYNEQFF.